The 28 T cell receptor beta chains below come from one sample, sequenced in a study of T cell changes during pregnancy in multiple sclerosis. TCRdb's copy holds only in-frame clones and misses some; the assay was immunoSEQ multiplex PCR. Here the sample spans roughly 40,000 clones, 80% to 95% being singletons. The sample here was CD4+ T cells from peripheral blood mononuclear cells, taken in the second trimester of pregnancy. The receptors derive from a female donor in good health, enrolled as a control in a pregnancy study.

The genes are TRBV5-1 and TRBJ2-3; D is unresolved. Trimming shortened V by 4 bases and J by 4 bases, and 16 bases separated the two germline ends. In germline, CDR1 is SGHRS, CDR2 YFSETQ. This CDR3 has 15 amino acids. The CDR3 protein is CASSQKVSSADTQYF. CDR3 coding DNA: TGCGCCAGCAGCCAAAAAGTCTCGAGCGCAGATACGCAGTATTTT.

V is TRBV5-5 and J is TRBJ2-1; 8 bases are a match to TRBD2. CDR1 and CDR2 from the germline V gene are SGHKS and YYEKEE (reference sequence). V dropped 4 bases and J dropped 8; count of bases not matched to a gene: 11. The CDR3 consists of 15 residues. CDR3 nucleotides: TGTGCCAGCAGCCCCGGGGTAGCGGGGATAGATGAGCAGTTCTTC. This codes for CASSPGVAGIDEQFF.

The rearrangement links TRBV6-1 to TRBJ2-5; no clear D gene. Germline loops: CDR1 MNHNS, CDR2 SASEGT. The CDR3 length is 12 residues. Trimming removed 6 bases from V and 4 bases from J, with 9 bases in between. The CDR3 spells CASSEIVETQYF. The CDR3 DNA follows: TGTGCCAGCAGCGAGATTGTAGAGACCCAGTACTTC.

The rearrangement joins TRBV6-6 to TRBJ1-5; 7 positions match TRBD1. V dropped 0 bases and J dropped 6; count of bases not matched to a gene: 8. CDR1 is MNHNY, CDR2 SVGAGI, per germline (reference sequence). This CDR3 has 16 amino acids. The DNA for the CDR3 is TGTGCCAGCAGTTACTCAGGCAGGGGGTTCGTTCAGCCCCAGCATTTT. Residues: CASSYSGRGFVQPQHF.

CDR3 region: CSAGRGDTQYF. Written as DNA, the CDR3 is TGCAGTGCTGGCAGGGGAGATACGCAGTATTTT. The chain has TRBV20-1 and TRBJ2-3, with D possibly TRBD1 on 6 matching bases. The V end was cut by 5 bases, the J end by 5 bases, with 8 bases between. The CDR3 covers 11 residues. The germline V gene encodes CDR1 DFQATT and CDR2 SNEGSKA (reference sequence).

This clone was counted once. Written as DNA, the CDR3 is TGTGCCAGCAGCTTAGTGGCGGCGGGAGTATTGGTTGAGCAGTACTTC. It translates to CASSLVAAGVLVEQYF. This rearrangement joins TRBV11-3 to TRBJ2-7; 7 bases fit TRBD2. V lost 1 base, J lost 7 bases, and 13 bases stayed unmatched. The germline V gene encodes CDR1 SGHNT and CDR2 YENEEA. This CDR3 is built from 16 residues.

The chain has TRBV6-6 and TRBJ2-7; 7 bases map to TRBD1. The CDR3 is made up of 13 amino acids. The germline CDR1 and CDR2 sequences are MNHNY and SVGAGI (reference sequence). Trimming removed 10 bases from V and 3 bases from J; junction bases left unmatched: 9. The CDR3 bases are TGTGCCACTACGTCGGGACAGCTCTACGAGCAGTACTTC. Translating gives CATTSGQLYEQYF.

This clone was counted between two and nine times. The V and J genes are TRBV4-3 and TRBJ1-2; D is possibly TRBD1 (5 bases). V was clipped by 0 bases and J by 5 bases, with 10 bases between them. The CDR3 length is 14 residues. From germline, CDR1 is LGHNA and CDR2 YSLEER. The CDR3 region has the DNA TGCGCCAGCAGCCAAGAAGGGCAGGGATATGGCTACACCTTC. It yields the protein CASSQEGQGYGYTF.

This clone turned up a few times. For the CDR3, the DNA is TGCGCCAGCAGCTGGGGACAGGGCGACGAAAAACTGTTTTTT. Translated: CASSWGQGDEKLFF. The chain carries TRBV5-1 and TRBJ1-4; 9 bases match TRBD1. The J segment lost 8 bases and the V segment lost 3 bases, leaving 5 bases of the junction unmatched. CDR3 size: 14 residues. The germline gives CDR1 SGHRS, CDR2 YFSETQ. The full variable domain, completed using reference TRBV5-1 and TRBJ1-4, is KAGVTQTPRYLIKTRGQQVTLSCSPISGHRSVSWYQQTPGQGLQFLFEYFSETQRNKGNFPGRFSGRQFSNSRSEMNVSTLELGDSALYLCASSWGQGDEKLFFGSGTQLSVL.

The chain joins TRBV14 to TRBJ1-5; 7 bases agree with TRBD1. V shed 3 bases, J shed 5 bases, and the junction held 1 base outside the gene matches. Germline CDR1 and CDR2: SGHDN and FVKESK. There are 13 residues in the CDR3. CDR3 amino acids: CASSQGQHQPQHF. In DNA form, the CDR3 reads TGTGCCAGCAGCCAGGGACAGCATCAGCCCCAGCATTTT.

The chain joins TRBV4-1 to TRBJ1-2; D gene ambiguous. V was cut by 1 base and J by 7 bases, with 10 bases left in between. CDR1 MGHRA and CDR2 YSYEKL come from the germline V gene. The CDR3 spans 13 residues. The CDR3: CASSQGPGFGYTF. The DNA for the CDR3 is TGCGCCAGCAGCCAAGGACCAGGTTTTGGCTACACCTTC.

CDR3 region: CASLGAGGPREQFF. For the CDR3, the DNA is TGTGCCTCTCTTGGGGCGGGAGGGCCCCGTGAGCAGTTCTTC. V and J are TRBV30 and TRBJ2-1, with 9 nucleotides matching TRBD2. With 7 bases clipped from V and 9 bases from J, the junction kept 13 bases outside the gene matches. The germline V gene encodes CDR1 GTSNPN and CDR2 SVGIG (reference sequence). CDR3 length: 14 amino acids.

The chain carries TRBV7-9 and TRBJ1-1; 9 nucleotides line up with TRBD1. Per germline, CDR1 SEHNR and CDR2 FQNEAQ (reference sequence). The CDR3 runs to 14 residues. J gave up 6 bases and V 7 bases, and 9 bases lay outside the gene matches. The CDR3 region has the DNA TGTGCCAGCAACACAGGGGGCGGCGGGTCTGAAGCTTTCTTT. Translating it yields CASNTGGGGSEAFF.

Concerning this clone: The germline gene is not matched at one end of the junction; a read error may be the cause. This rearrangement joins TRBV28 to TRBJ2-3; the D is unclear. Germline V gene sequence: CDR1 MDHEN, CDR2 SYDVKM. The CDR3 runs to 13 residues. This CDR3 is CASSLGRTETQYF. Written as DNA, the CDR3 is TGTGCCAGCAGTTTGGGTCGTACAGAGACGCAGTATTTT.

The chain recombines TRBV11-2 with TRBJ2-7; 11 nucleotides match TRBD2. Germline CDR1 is SGHAT and CDR2 is FQNNGV. The V gene end was trimmed by 2 bases and the J gene end by 1 base; junction bases not matched to a gene: 7. The CDR3 contains 17 residues. CDR3 DNA: TGTGCCAGCAGCTTACGCCTAGCGGGAGGTCGTTCCTACGAGCAGTACTTC. Encoded protein: CASSLRLAGGRSYEQYF.

This chain uses TRBV10-1 with TRBJ2-5; 7 positions agree with TRBD2. Trimming took 5 bases from V and 7 from J; bases not matched to a gene: 7. CDR1 WNHNN and CDR2 SYGVQD come from the germline V gene (reference sequence). This CDR3 has 13 residues. The CDR3 protein is CASSPLTGGTQYF. DNA for the CDR3: TGCGCCAGCAGTCCCTTGACGGGGGGGACCCAGTACTTC.

The rearrangement links TRBV5-6 to TRBJ2-1; D may be TRBD2 (5 bases). The length of the CDR3 is 12 residues. CDR1 is SGHDT, CDR2 YYEEEE, per germline. Trimming cost V 2 bases and J 10 bases, with 10 bases left between them. CDR3 in amino acids: CASSFEGLEQFF. The DNA of the CDR3 is TGTGCCAGCAGCTTTGAGGGTCTCGAGCAGTTCTTC.

The rearrangement uses TRBV4-3 and TRBJ2-7; 11 bases line up with TRBD1. Germline V gene lookup returns CDR1 LGHNA and CDR2 YSLEER. Trimming removed 2 bases from V and 3 bases from J; junction bases left unmatched: 3. The CDR3 is made up of 15 amino acids. The CDR3 region is CASSQRTGGNYEQYF. Written as DNA, the CDR3 is TGCGCCAGCAGCCAACGGACAGGGGGCAACTACGAGCAGTACTTC.

V gene TRBV7-2 combines with J gene TRBJ2-7, with 8 positions matching TRBD2. V lost 8 bases to trimming and J lost 6 bases; unmatched junction nucleotides: 9. Germline lookup yields CDR1 SGHTA and CDR2 FQGNSA. The CDR3 totals 13 residues. CDR3 amino acids: CASLRTGGAEQYF. Here the CDR3 DNA reads TGTGCCAGCCTCCGAACGGGAGGGGCCGAGCAGTACTTC.

The chain joins TRBV6-5 to TRBJ1-2; D perhaps matches TRBD1 (5 bases). Deletions cut 2 bases from V and 3 bases from J, with 16 bases between. The germline V gene encodes CDR1 MNHEY and CDR2 SVGAGI. The CDR3 is 16 amino acids. The CDR3 reads CASSYGGTSLDYGYTF. The CDR3 DNA sequence: TGTGCCAGCAGTTACGGGGGGACCTCCTTAGACTATGGCTACACCTTC.

V gene TRBV28 combines with J gene TRBJ2-7, with 11 positions matching TRBD1. The length of the CDR3 is 15 residues. From germline, CDR1 is MDHEN and CDR2 SYDVKM. V trimming: 3 bases; J trimming: 3 bases; junction bases outside the gene matches: 4. Written as DNA, the CDR3 is TGTGCCAGCAGTTTCCCGGGACAGGGGGTCTACGAGCAGTACTTC. It is translated as CASSFPGQGVYEQYF.

The V and J genes are TRBV5-1 and TRBJ2-5; TRBD1 agrees at 7 bases. Per the germline V gene, CDR1 is SGHRS and CDR2 is YFSETQ. Trimming took 0 bases from V and 1 from J; bases not matched to a gene: 6. The CDR3 consists of 16 residues. The chain's CDR3 is CASSLVPTGTQETQYF. The DNA for the CDR3 is TGCGCCAGCAGCTTGGTCCCGACAGGGACCCAAGAGACCCAGTACTTC. The full variable domain, with the rest looked up from reference TRBV5-1 and TRBJ2-5, is KAGVTQTPRYLIKTRGQQVTLSCSPISGHRSVSWYQQTPGQGLQFLFEYFSETQRNKGNFPGRFSGRQFSNSRSEMNVSTLELGDSALYLCASSLVPTGTQETQYFGPGTRLLVL.

The V gene is TRBV9, the J gene TRBJ2-5; possibly TRBD2 for D (6 bases). The CDR3 extends over 16 amino acids. Germline loops: CDR1 SGDLS, CDR2 YYNGEE. Trimming took off 0 bases at V and 5 bases at J, with 17 bases between the two ends. The CDR3, as DNA: TGTGCCAGCAGCGTAGGGGCCGATACCAGCGGGGAGACCCAGTACTTC. This sequence encodes CASSVGADTSGETQYF.

The chain links TRBV18 to TRBJ2-7; D ambiguous. The CDR3 extends over 14 amino acids. Germline assignment: CDR1 KGHSH and CDR2 LQKENI. Trimming took off 4 bases at V and 3 bases at J, with 13 bases between the two ends. Here the CDR3 reads CASSLAERYYEQYF. The CDR3 bases are TGTGCCAGCTCACTCGCGGAAAGATACTACGAGCAGTACTTC.

The chain is built from TRBV6-1 and TRBJ1-4; D gene ambiguous. The germline CDR1 and CDR2 sequences are MNHNS and SASEGT. V lost 10 bases and J 7 bases, leaving 10 bases between the germline ends. CDR3 length: 11 amino acids. In nucleotides, the CDR3 is TGTGCCACCGCGTTCGGTGAAAAACTGTTTTTT. Its protein product is CATAFGEKLFF.

The CDR3 bases are TGTGCCAGTAGTAACCAGGTCAGCACTGAAGCTTTCTTT. Translating gives CASSNQVSTEAFF. The rearrangement links TRBV19 to TRBJ1-1; D is unresolved. Per germline, CDR1 LNHDA and CDR2 SQIVND (reference sequence). The ends were cut back, 4 bases at V and 4 bases at J, with 10 bases in the middle. The CDR3 is 13 amino acids.

The chain couples TRBV27 to TRBJ2-5; possible D gene TRBD1, 5 bases. Germline loops: CDR1 MNHEY, CDR2 SMNVEV (reference sequence). Trimming pared 4 bases from V and 4 bases from J, leaving 10 bases between. This CDR3 is 13 amino acids long. The CDR3 reads CASSYQGRETQYF. In DNA form, the CDR3 reads TGTGCCAGCAGTTACCAGGGTCGAGAGACCCAGTACTTC.

This clone was observed once. This chain links TRBV5-4 with TRBJ1-4, with 7 bases lining up with TRBD1. Looked up from germline, CDR1 is SGHNT and CDR2 is YYREEE (reference sequence). The CDR3 covers 16 residues. J lost 8 bases, V lost 0 bases, and 10 bases had no gene match. CDR3 sequence reads: CASSLAVRGVEEKLFF. The CDR3, as DNA: TGTGCCAGCAGCTTGGCCGTCAGGGGGGTTGAAGAAAAACTGTTTTTT.